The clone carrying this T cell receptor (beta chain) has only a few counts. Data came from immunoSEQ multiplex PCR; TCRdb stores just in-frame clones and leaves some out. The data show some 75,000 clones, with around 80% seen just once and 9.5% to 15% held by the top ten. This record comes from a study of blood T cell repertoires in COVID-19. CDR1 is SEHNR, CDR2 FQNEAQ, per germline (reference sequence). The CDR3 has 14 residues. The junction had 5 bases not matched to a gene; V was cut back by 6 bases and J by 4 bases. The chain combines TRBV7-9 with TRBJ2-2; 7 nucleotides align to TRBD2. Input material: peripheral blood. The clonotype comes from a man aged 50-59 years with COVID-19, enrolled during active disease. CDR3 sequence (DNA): TGTGCCAGCAGGCCTGCGGGGGTCACCGGGGAGCTGTTTTTT. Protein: CASRPAGVTGELFF. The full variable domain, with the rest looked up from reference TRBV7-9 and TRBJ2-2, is DTGVSQNPRHKITKRGQNVTFRCDPISEHNRLYWYRQTLGQGPEFLTYFQNEAQLEKSRLLSDRFSAERPKGSFSTLEIQRTEQGDSAMYLCASRPAGVTGELFFGEGSRLTVL.